The text below deals with one T cell receptor (beta chain). As yet, its antigen is unknown. This specimen includes other DNA sequences encoding the same CDR3. This entry comes from a study of Tregs in tolerant kidney transplant recipients. This CDR3 is 12 amino acids long. Germline-derived CDR1 and CDR2 are MNHEY and SVGAGI. V shed 11 bases and J shed 2 bases, with 10 bases lying between them. Using immunoSEQ multiplex PCR, the repertoire was profiled, and TCRdb retains in-frame clones only, with some absent. The data contain 30,000 to 35,000 clones, 70% to 85% of them singletons. The J gene is TRBJ1-5, the V gene TRBV6-5; weak D call: TRBD1 (5 bases). Source material: Tregs from blood cultured with allogeneic cells. The clonotype was recovered from a human donor in good health. The chain's CDR3 is CAVGGGNQPQHF. The CDR3 bases are TGTGCCGTCGGGGGGGGCAATCAGCCCCAGCATTTT.